Sequencing of this T cell receptor beta chain was carried out in a study of T cell repertoires in cytomegalovirus infection (dated by TCRdb to the late 2010s). Regarding the study in general: Peptide stimulations targeted recently identified HLA-C-restricted CMV epitopes, whose presentation resists viral immunomodulation, together with well-studied HLA-B-restricted epitopes. The HLA type of each donor mattered for the analysis, because public TCR beta signatures pointed to carriage of CMV infection along with the matching HLA type. Paper-wide results and their limitations: In both this cohort and an independent cohort of approximately 350 donors, the cumulative frequency of public TCR beta family members distinguished carriers of CMV infection plus the relevant HLA type. The ex vivo response was dominated by HLA-C-restricted CMV-specific TCR beta clonotypes, which also provided the single most frequent clonotype in two of eight donors.

The intended sense of this specimen's treatment or condition label: in vitro stimulation with specific CMV peptide epitopes to enrich CMV-specific T cells. From its cysteine to its phenylalanine, the CDR3 spans 14 amino acids. Of the read, only the CDR3 DNA is kept; its 42 bases are in frame from base 1. Via the germline V gene, CDR1 is SQVTM and CDR2 ANQGSEA. V drops 2 bases and J drops 8 bases, leaving 18 bases in between. In the case of this clonotype: Its binding antigen is unknown. No base quality values were provided; no much bigger clone lies one nucleotide off.

These reads were obtained on an Illumina HiSeq 1500. TCRdb redid the processing of the public reads, applying fastp at Q25 and MiXCR, and retained in-frame beta chains. Rows are unified per CDR3 protein, each entry keeping the most common DNA and genes. The sample table contains 650,000 to 900,000 distinct CDR3 sequences; only one count was recorded for 25% to 30% of them. The ten largest account for around 12% of the sample. This sequence was found in a human donor in good health (CMV status not recorded). Some clones in this sample may be carry-over from other donors' samples. Material: cultured CD8+ T cells from PBMCs, obtained from culture after CMV antigen stimulation. The V and J segments used are TRBV29-1 and TRBJ1-2; confidence is insufficient to name the D gene. The DNA is TGCAGCGTTGAATCGCGGGCGCCGGGAGGAGGCTACACCTTC. It is translated as CSVESRAPGGGYTF.